This TCR beta chain appears in the sequencing data of a study of shared clonotypes between healthy human individuals. As regards this clone: The antigen is undetermined.

Whole-study results and caveats: It was the non-shared clonotypes that had lower generation probabilities than clonotypes shared by all four donors.

Those who donated, Caucasian adults without exception, all lived in Nashville, Tennessee. TCRdb keeps only in-frame clones here, not all; method: immunoSEQ multiplex PCR. The sample consists of around 200,000 clones, 65% to 70% of them appearing once. Germline V lookup: CDR1 SEHNR, CDR2 FQNEAQ (reference sequence). The CDR3 totals 15 residues. The V gene lost 1 base and the J gene lost 4 bases, with 14 bases spanning the gap. This receptor was obtained from a man between 25 and 39 years old in good health. V gene TRBV7-9 combines with J gene TRBJ2-7; possible D gene TRBD1, 7 bases. Material for sequencing was memory CD4+ T cells sorted from blood. Regarding subset: CD45RA-negative fraction. The CDR3 here is CASSLGGQRAYEQYF. The CDR3, as DNA: TGTGCCAGCAGCTTAGGGGGACAGCGGGCTTACGAGCAGTACTTC.